This T cell receptor beta chain is drawn from a study of blood T cell repertoires in COVID-19 (TCRdb year 2020). Background on the whole study: Samples covering the acute and convalescent phases of COVID-19 were provided by collaborators in the United States, Italy and Spain. The prospective study material was composed of cDNA or gDNA derived from T cells, B-cell-depleted T cells, or PBMCs. The dataset comprised deeply sampled blood TCRbeta repertoires from subjects exposed to, actively infected with, or recovered from COVID-19. The repertoires were released in a freely available public database intended as a resource for research on the immune response to SARS-CoV-2. The samples were drawn from the first 160 participants of the ongoing ImmuneRACE study and from roughly 1,300 subjects provided by 6 global collaborators. Sample metadata almost always included a de-identified subject ID, COVID-19 status, age in years and sex. Where available, HLA class I and class II types were taken from metadata supplied by the sample provider and were not determined by assay-based typing. Overall study results and their limits: Clinical and demographic metadata were provided uncurated, with the amount varying by source and participant.

The CDR3 spans 15 residues, from the cysteine through the phenylalanine. Just CDR3 DNA is preserved here, 45 bases in frame from base 1. V was cut back by 4 bases and J by 2 bases, leaving a gap of 14 bases between them. CDR1 and CDR2, per the germline V gene (reference sequence), are LGHDT and YNNKEL. On this clone itself: The target of this receptor is not known. One base away there is no much larger clone; base qualities are not given.

TCRbeta CDR3 regions were amplified from genomic DNA by means of the immunoSEQ Assay, a bias-controlled multiplex PCR. In the source study's methods: Within the assay, amplification of reference gene primers was used to estimate how many nucleated cells each sample contained. To quantify the absolute abundance of each unique TCRbeta CDR3 rearrangement, sequence reads were collapsed and filtered. For each sample, productive Simpson clonality was calculated as the square root of Simpson's diversity index across productive rearrangements. This immuneACCESS table, as held by TCRdb, lists in-frame sequences with V and J called but not all clones. Of the missing ones, under half trace to an unresolved V gene in checked studies; the others have no known cause. That table furnishes V, J and clone size, whereas the DNA furnished D and trimming. This sample holds around 380,000 clones; more than 75% were observed only once. The ten largest account for 1% to 1.5% of the sample.

In the prospective study, participants were roughly 18 to 100 years old, resided in approximately 22 geographic areas of the United States, and were enrolled through a virtual design. Cohort assignment in the prospective study relied on participant-reported clinical history from a screening survey and a study questionnaire. Recovered participants in ImmuneRACE Cohort 3 were defined by two consecutive negative NP/OP PCR tests, clearance by a healthcare professional, or resolution of symptoms. In the prospective study, mobile phlebotomists collected whole blood, serum and a nasopharyngeal or oropharyngeal swab from each participant. Prospective study participants could optionally give additional blood draws and questionnaires over a roughly two-month period. Blood samples from the prospective study were shipped frozen or at room temperature prior to DNA extraction.

The V gene is TRBV3-1 (or the pseudogene TRBV3-2) and the J gene is TRBJ1-2; the D gene cannot be named for sure. Sample: PBMCs or T cells enriched from blood (not recorded which). The TCR was taken from a man younger than 40 who had recovered from COVID-19. This receptor carries the CDR3 CASSPGTLINYGYTF. DNA sequence: TGTGCCAGCAGCCCAGGCACCCTGATCAACTATGGCTACACCTTC.